The sequence of this T cell receptor (beta chain) was determined in a study of blood T cell repertoires in COVID-19. Profiling relied on immunoSEQ multiplex PCR, and the TCRdb table lists in-frame clones only, not all of them. The table lists about 82,000 clones, around four fifths of them singletons. This TCR derives from an elderly man with active or convalescent COVID-19. The sample comprised peripheral blood.

CDR3 bases: TGTGCCAGCAGTGTAGACAGAAACACTGAAGCTTTCTTT. Protein product: CASSVDRNTEAFF. This rearrangement joins TRBV6-4 to TRBJ1-1; tentatively, D is TRBD1 (5 bases). The V end was cut by 4 bases, the J end by 2 bases, with 8 bases between. Germline lookup yields CDR1 MRHNA and CDR2 SNTAGT. CDR3 length: 13 amino acids.